These T cell receptor beta chains were read from a single sample in a study of T cell responses to AZD1222 COVID-19 vaccine. Sequenced by immunoSEQ multiplex PCR; TCRdb stores in-frame clones only, minus some. The data contain around 96,000 clones, around 84% of them singletons. The specimen was peripheral blood, collected 28 days after the second AZD1222 dose. The receptors were sampled from an adult who received the AZD1222 COVID-19 vaccine. Both conserved end residues are part of each CDR3. A D gene is named only where the DNA matches it firmly. Clone size is stated in some rows and not others, as once, few, many or a class when expanded.

>TRBV7-2|TRBJ1-5|17|NA|NA
CASSLGSGHGVGRPQHF
TGTGCCAGCAGCTTAGGTTCAGGGCATGGGGTGGGGCGGCCCCAGCATTTT
>TRBV2|TRBJ1-3|15|NA|NA
CASSGMGGSGNTIYF
TGTGCCAGCAGTGGTATGGGGGGCTCTGGAAACACCATATATTTT
>TRBV11-2|TRBJ2-2|11|NA|few
CASGILGELFF
TGTGCCAGCGGCATTCTCGGGGAGCTGTTTTTT
>TRBV5-6|TRBJ1-6|15|NA|NA
CASSSMTQANSPLHF
TGTGCCAGCAGCTCAATGACTCAGGCCAATTCACCCCTCCACTTT
>TRBV6-5|TRBJ2-7|13|TRBD1|few
CASSNRGRNEQYF
TGTGCCAGCAGTAACAGGGGTCGAAACGAGCAGTACTTC
>TRBV6-5|TRBJ1-4|12|NA|NA
CASWRPLEKLFF
TGTGCCAGCTGGAGACCGCTTGAAAAACTGTTTTTT
>TRBV19|TRBJ1-3|15|NA|NA
CASGTQGPSGNTIYF
TGTGCCAGTGGGACACAGGGTCCCTCTGGAAACACCATATATTTT
>TRBV6-6|TRBJ1-3|16|NA|NA
CASSYSRTDFGNTIYF
TGTGCCAGCAGTTACTCCCGGACAGACTTTGGAAACACCATATATTTT
>TRBV7-9|TRBJ2-1|15|TRBD2|few
CASSFLSGSWNEQFF
TGTGCCAGCAGCTTCCTTAGCGGGAGTTGGAATGAGCAGTTCTTC
>TRBV4-2|TRBJ1-2|16|NA|NA
CASSQDVPGGPVGYTF
TGTGCCAGCAGCCAAGATGTCCCCGGGGGGCCGGTGGGCTACACCTTC
>TRBV24-1|TRBJ2-1|12|TRBD1|NA
CATRGDRGEQFF
TGTGCCACCAGGGGGGACAGGGGGGAGCAGTTCTTC
>TRBV12-2|TRBJ1-5|17|NA|NA
CASRLGKPRGRSQPQHF
TGTGCAAGTCGCTTAGGCAAGCCCCGGGGTAGGAGTCAGCCCCAGCATTTT
>TRBV7-9|TRBJ2-7|14|NA|NA
CASSSAGPSYEQYF
TGTGCCAGCAGCTCTGCCGGGCCCTCCTACGAGCAGTACTTC
>TRBV1|TRBJ2-2|15|NA|NA
CTSSRGTRSTGELFF
TGCACCAGCAGCCGGGGGACTAGGAGCACCGGGGAGCTGTTTTTT
>TRBV7-2|TRBJ2-1|15|TRBD2|once
CASSQRTSGSHEQFF
TGTGCCAGCAGCCAACGGACTAGCGGGAGTCATGAGCAGTTCTTC
>TRBV24-1|TRBJ2-2|16|NA|NA
CATSDAGSPNTGELFF
TGTGCCACCAGTGATGCCGGGAGCCCGAACACCGGGGAGCTGTTTTTT
>TRBV9|TRBJ2-2|13|NA|NA
CASSVGPPGELFF
TGTGCCAGCAGCGTAGGGCCCCCGGGGGAGCTGTTTTTT
>TRBV6-5|TRBJ2-7|14|NA|NA
CASSLERGSYEQYF
TGTGCCAGCAGTTTAGAAAGGGGGTCCTACGAGCAGTACTTC
>TRBV29-1|TRBJ2-7|13|TRBD2|NA
CSVAGLAVYEQYF
TGCAGCGTTGCGGGACTAGCTGTTTACGAGCAGTACTTC
>TRBV18|TRBJ2-7|16|NA|NA
CASSPPTSVATYEQYF
TGTGCCAGCTCACCACCCACCTCGGTGGCTACCTACGAGCAGTACTTC
>TRBV7-2|TRBJ2-7|13|NA|NA
CASSSSARSEQYF
TGTGCCAGCAGCTCCTCCGCGAGGTCCGAGCAGTACTTC
>TRBV19|TRBJ2-1|15|TRBD2|NA
CASSRERGTYNEQFF
TGTGCCAGTAGTAGGGAGCGGGGGACCTACAATGAGCAGTTCTTC
>TRBV6-5|TRBJ1-6|14|NA|few
CASSLAQNNSPLHF
TGTGCCAGCAGTCTGGCCCAGAATAATTCACCCCTCCACTTT
>TRBV5-1|TRBJ1-5|15|NA|NA
CASSMGAYSNQPQHF
TGCGCCAGCAGCATGGGAGCTTATAGCAATCAGCCCCAGCATTTT
>TRBV7-3|TRBJ2-5|15|NA|NA
CASSIGGGIQETQYF
TGTGCCAGCAGCATAGGGGGCGGGATCCAAGAGACCCAGTACTTC
>TRBV10-3|TRBJ1-6|16|TRBD1|NA
CAISDRDRGGDSPLHF
TGTGCCATCAGTGACCGAGACAGGGGTGGTGATTCACCCCTCCACTTT
>TRBV18|TRBJ2-7|11|NA|NA
CASSTALEQYF
TGTGCCAGCTCAACCGCCCTAGAGCAGTACTTC
>TRBV30|TRBJ1-3|14|TRBD1|NA
CAWSRDRSGNTIYF
TGTGCCTGGAGCCGGGACAGATCAGGAAACACCATATATTTT
>TRBV18|TRBJ1-4|16|TRBD1|NA
CASSPNPGTGVEKLFF
TGTGCCAGCTCACCGAACCCCGGGACAGGGGTAGAAAAACTGTTTTTT
>TRBV28|TRBJ2-1|16|TRBD2|once
CASRPPGSGTYNEQFF
TGTGCCAGCAGACCTCCCGGAAGCGGGACCTACAATGAGCAGTTCTTC
>TRBV7-2|TRBJ2-1|14|NA|once
CASSLASRRNEQFF
TGTGCCAGCAGCTTAGCTAGCAGGAGGAATGAGCAGTTCTTC
>TRBV3-1/TRBV3-2|TRBJ1-1|12|NA|NA
CASSQYNSEAFF
TGTGCCAGCAGCCAATATAACTCTGAAGCTTTCTTT
>TRBV9|TRBJ1-6|15|NA|once
CASSAGQVYNSPLHF
TGTGCCAGCAGCGCTGGGCAAGTGTATAATTCACCCCTCCACTTT
>TRBV3-1/TRBV3-2|TRBJ1-2|13|NA|NA
CASSSGSNYGYTF
TGTGCCAGCAGCTCGGGCAGTAACTATGGCTACACCTTC
>TRBV16|TRBJ1-5|15|TRBD1|NA
CASSQSGTGPNPQHF
TGTGCCAGCAGCCAATCGGGGACAGGTCCCAATCCCCAGCATTTT
>TRBV19|TRBJ2-7|14|NA|NA
CASRPFESSYEQYF
TGTGCCAGTAGGCCTTTCGAAAGCTCCTACGAGCAGTACTTC
>TRBV11-2|TRBJ2-1|12|NA|NA
CASSLGMSEQFF
TGTGCCAGCAGCTTAGGAATGAGTGAGCAGTTCTTC
>TRBV7-3|TRBJ2-2|15|NA|NA
CASSLDRRGGGELFF
TGTGCCAGCAGCTTGGATAGAAGGGGCGGCGGGGAGCTGTTTTTT
>TRBV4-1|TRBJ2-5|15|NA|NA
CASSHPDRSQETQYF
TGCGCCAGCAGCCACCCCGACAGAAGCCAAGAGACCCAGTACTTC
>TRBV19|TRBJ2-7|13|NA|NA
CASSIQGRAEQYF
TGTGCCAGTAGTATCCAGGGGCGCGCCGAGCAGTACTTC
>TRBV21-1|TRBJ1-6|17|NA|NA
CASSKDWDRVYNSPLHF
TGTGCCAGCAGCAAAGATTGGGACAGGGTCTATAATTCACCCCTCCACTTT
>TRBV10-3|TRBJ1-1|14|NA|NA
CAISIGGVDTEAFF
TGTGCCATCAGCATAGGGGGTGTGGACACTGAAGCTTTCTTT
>TRBV20-1|TRBJ1-2|10|NA|NA
CSAYREGYTF
TGCAGTGCTTACAGGGAAGGCTACACCTTC
>TRBV5-4|TRBJ1-2|14|TRBD1|NA
CASSPLTGDYGYTF
TGTGCCAGCAGCCCTTTGACAGGGGACTATGGCTACACCTTC
>TRBV11-3|TRBJ2-5|14|TRBD2|NA
CASSLRLGGETQYF
TGTGCCAGCAGCCTGCGGCTCGGGGGGGAGACCCAGTACTTC
>TRBV9|TRBJ2-2|16|TRBD2|NA
CASSPGLAGETGELFF
TGTGCCAGCAGCCCCGGACTAGCGGGAGAAACCGGGGAGCTGTTTTTT
>TRBV3-1/TRBV3-2|TRBJ1-2|14|TRBD1|NA
CASSQQQGPYGYTF
TGTGCCAGCAGCCAACAACAGGGGCCCTATGGCTACACCTTC
>TRBV12-3/TRBV12-4|TRBJ1-1|11|NA|NA
CASSLGSEAFF
TGTGCCAGCAGTTTAGGCAGTGAAGCTTTCTTT
>TRBV12-3/TRBV12-4|TRBJ1-1|11|NA|NA
CASSPYTEAFF
TGTGCCAGCAGTCCATACACTGAAGCTTTCTTT
>TRBV28|TRBJ2-3|13|TRBD2|once
CASRTSGRDTQYF
TGTGCCAGCAGGACTAGCGGGAGAGATACGCAGTATTTT
>TRBV18|TRBJ1-4|14|NA|NA
CASSPGGSHEKLFF
TGTGCCAGCTCACCCGGAGGAAGCCATGAAAAACTGTTTTTT
>TRBV3-1/TRBV3-2|TRBJ2-3|14|NA|NA
CASSQDTVTDTQYF
TGTGCCAGCAGCCAAGATACGGTCACCGATACGCAGTATTTT
>TRBV19|TRBJ1-2|15|TRBD1|NA
CASKRGTGEYYGYTF
TGTGCCAGTAAAAGGGGGACAGGGGAATACTATGGCTACACCTTC